Each of the 4 T cell receptor beta chains below was sequenced from the same sample in a study of Ad26.COV2.S vaccination and SARS-CoV-2 variants. Using immunoSEQ multiplex PCR, the repertoire was profiled, and TCRdb retains in-frame clones only, with some absent. The profile shows 250,000 to 300,000 clones, 87% of them singletons. Stated treatment: around 19 received Ad26.COV2.S at low or high dose, single or two shots; about 5 received placebo; per-sample allocation not given. Vaccine and placebo recipients were sampled on day 63 after the first injection. Sequencing was performed on peripheral blood, taken in a trial of Ad26.COV2.S vaccine versus placebo. These receptors all come from a person aged 18-60 years who received the Ad26.COV2.S COVID-19 vaccine or a placebo.

This clone was counted between two and nine times. The J gene is TRBJ1-2, the V gene TRBV5-1, with D possibly matching TRBD1 (6 bases). V lost 0 bases and J lost 8, with 14 bases in between. The germline V gene has CDR1 SGHRS and CDR2 YFSETQ. The CDR3 contains 14 residues. The CDR3 DNA reads as TGCGCCAGCAGCTTGGCTTCAGGGGTTGAAGGCTACACCTTC. This encodes CASSLASGVEGYTF.

This clone was counted a single time. The chain is built from TRBV30 and TRBJ1-3; 7 bases match TRBD1. Germline CDR1 GTSNPN, CDR2 SVGIG (reference sequence). This CDR3 is built from 13 residues. The J segment lost 3 bases and the V segment lost 4 bases, leaving 3 bases of the junction unmatched. In nucleotides, the CDR3 is TGTGCCTGGACAGGGGGACATGGAAACACCATATATTTT. Translation gives CAWTGGHGNTIYF.

This clone was observed a few times. This chain links TRBV28 with TRBJ1-3; D is undetermined. CDR1 MDHEN and CDR2 SYDVKM come from the germline V gene. The CDR3 is 13 amino acids. V was clipped by 3 bases and J by 1 base, with 4 bases between them. The CDR3 here is CASSFLSGNTIYF. Written as DNA, the CDR3 is TGTGCCAGCAGTTTCCTTTCTGGAAACACCATATATTTT.

V gene TRBV18 combines with J gene TRBJ2-1; 11 bases fit TRBD2. The V segment lost 3 bases and the J segment 2 bases; nucleotides outside the gene matches: 0. CDR1 and CDR2 (germline): KGHSH, LQKENI. The CDR3 runs to 15 residues. CDR3 protein: CASSPSGGAYNEQFF. The DNA for the CDR3 is TGTGCCAGCTCACCTAGCGGGGGGGCCTACAATGAGCAGTTCTTC. Filled out from reference TRBV18 and TRBJ2-1, the complete variable domain reads NAGVMQNPRHLVRRRGQEARLRCSPMKGHSHVYWYRQLPEEGLKFMVYLQKENIIDESGMPKERFSAEFPKEGPSILRIQQVVRGDSAAYFCASSPSGGAYNEQFFGPGTRLTVL.